This T cell receptor (beta chain) is drawn from a study of shared clonotypes between healthy human individuals. This table comes from immunoSEQ multiplex PCR, and its TCRdb copy is limited to in-frame clones, with some not included. Among under 850,000 clones listed, more than 85% were seen once. V dropped 4 bases and J dropped 8 bases, with 12 bases sitting between them. Germline CDR1 MNHNS, CDR2 SASEGT. The CDR3 covers 13 residues. CD45RO-negative, CCR7-positively selected cells formed the naive CD8 fraction, excluding terminally differentiated effector memory CD45RA+ cells. This sequence was found in a man under 40 in good health. The sequenced sample was naive CD8+ T cells sorted from blood. This sequence joins TRBV6-1 and TRBJ2-1; the D call may be TRBD1 or TRBD2 (5 bases each). CDR3 protein: CASSVPVGDEQFF. In DNA form, the CDR3 reads TGTGCCAGCAGTGTTCCCGTGGGGGATGAGCAGTTCTTC.